This passage covers 4 T cell receptor beta chains from one sample sequenced in a study of vaccination effects on CD4 cells after COVID-19. The assay was immunoSEQ multiplex PCR, and TCRdb's table has in-frame clones only and misses some. The table records under 55,000 clones, roughly two thirds of them present only once. These receptors have no identified antigens. Once cultured for roughly nine days, the cells underwent separation to obtain CD4+ T cells. Two-dose BNT162b2 or mRNA-1273 vaccination was given to participants. Material: CD4+ T cells from PBMCs cultured without peptide, obtained after COVID-19 vaccination. These receptors were obtained from a human donor who received a COVID-19 vaccine.

The J gene is TRBJ1-3, the V gene TRBV11-2; 8 bases align to TRBD1. V was pared by 5 bases and J by 0 bases, with 6 bases of the junction left unmatched. The CDR3 is 16 residues long. Germline lookup yields CDR1 SGHAT and CDR2 FQNNGV. The CDR3 DNA reads as TGTGCCAGCAGCCGGGACAGGCCGAGCTCTGGAAACACCATATATTTT. The encoded protein is CASSRDRPSSGNTIYF.

On this clone: The sample has other DNA sequences that encode this CDR3 too. The V and J genes are TRBV3-1 (or the pseudogene TRBV3-2) and TRBJ1-6; possibly TRBD1 for D (5 bases). This CDR3 comprises 14 residues. The V gene's germline CDR1 is LGHDT and CDR2 YNNKEL (reference sequence). V was cut by 3 bases and J by 7 bases, with 10 bases left in between. This CDR3 reads CASSQLQGNSPLHF. The CDR3 DNA follows: TGTGCCAGCAGCCAGTTGCAGGGCAATTCACCCCTCCACTTT.

V and J are TRBV3-1 (or the pseudogene TRBV3-2) and TRBJ2-7; D is ambiguous. Germline loops: CDR1 LGHDT, CDR2 YNNKEL (reference sequence). V was pared by 3 bases and J by 3 bases, with 6 bases between. CDR3 length: 12 residues. The CDR3 bases are TGTGCCAGCAGCCATTGGGGCTACGAGCAGTACTTC. Translated, it gives CASSHWGYEQYF.

J is TRBJ2-2 and V is TRBV5-8; TRBD1 is a possible D gene (6 bases). V lost 5 bases and J lost 6, with 29 bases in between. Germline CDR1 and CDR2: SGHTS and YDEGEE. The CDR3 is 19 residues long. The DNA for the CDR3 is TGTGCCAGCAGACAAACCGACAGGTTGGGGAGCTTTTTGGCCGGGGAGCTGTTTTTT. This codes for CASRQTDRLGSFLAGELFF.